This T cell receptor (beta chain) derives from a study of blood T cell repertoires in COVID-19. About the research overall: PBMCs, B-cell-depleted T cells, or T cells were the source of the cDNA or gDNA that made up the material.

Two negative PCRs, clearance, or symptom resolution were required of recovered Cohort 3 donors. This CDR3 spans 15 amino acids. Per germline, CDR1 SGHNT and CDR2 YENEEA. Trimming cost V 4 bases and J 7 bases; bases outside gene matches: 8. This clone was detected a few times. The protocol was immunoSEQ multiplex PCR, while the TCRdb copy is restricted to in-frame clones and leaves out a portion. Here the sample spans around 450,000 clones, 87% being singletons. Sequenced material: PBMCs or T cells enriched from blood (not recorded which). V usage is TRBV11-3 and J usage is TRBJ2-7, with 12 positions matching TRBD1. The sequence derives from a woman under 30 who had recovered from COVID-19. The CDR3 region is CASSSSRDRGREQYF. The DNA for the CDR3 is TGTGCCAGCAGCTCCTCCCGGGACAGGGGGCGAGAGCAGTACTTC.